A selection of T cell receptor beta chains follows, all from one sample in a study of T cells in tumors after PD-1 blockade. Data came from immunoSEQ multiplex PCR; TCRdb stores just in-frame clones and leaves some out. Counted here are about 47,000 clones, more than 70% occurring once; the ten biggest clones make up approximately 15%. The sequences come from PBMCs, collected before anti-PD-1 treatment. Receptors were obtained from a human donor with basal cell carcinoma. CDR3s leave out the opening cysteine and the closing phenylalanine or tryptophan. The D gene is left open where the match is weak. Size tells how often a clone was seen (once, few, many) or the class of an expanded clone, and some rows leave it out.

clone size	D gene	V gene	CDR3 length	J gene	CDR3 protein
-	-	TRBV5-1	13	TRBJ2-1	ASRVGAEVYNEQF
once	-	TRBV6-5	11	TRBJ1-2	ASSYEDSYGYT
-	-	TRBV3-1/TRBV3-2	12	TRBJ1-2	ASSQAGGFYGYT
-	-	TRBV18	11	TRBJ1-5	ASSPPGIQPQH
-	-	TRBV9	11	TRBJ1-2	ASSPLSDYGYT
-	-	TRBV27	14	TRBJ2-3	ASSYRWTASTDTQY
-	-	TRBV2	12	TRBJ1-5	ASSESGVNQPQH
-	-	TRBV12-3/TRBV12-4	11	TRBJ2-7	ASSLGPGYEQY
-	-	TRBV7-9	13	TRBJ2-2	ASTKRSGPPGELF
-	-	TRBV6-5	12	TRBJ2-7	ASSPWGLVHEQY
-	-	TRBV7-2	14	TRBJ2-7	ASSSLEERDPYEQY
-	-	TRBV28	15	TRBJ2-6	ASSSAGSGSGANVLT
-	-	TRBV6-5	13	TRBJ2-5	ASSYSTGRQETQY
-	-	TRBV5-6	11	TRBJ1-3	ASSLARGNTIY
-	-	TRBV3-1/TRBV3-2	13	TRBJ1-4	ASSHAWGGGEKLF
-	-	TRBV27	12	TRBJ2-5	ASSLSRSVTTQY
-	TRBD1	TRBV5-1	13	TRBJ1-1	ASRLSGTGLTEAF
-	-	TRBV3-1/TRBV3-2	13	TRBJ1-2	ASSRTYGENYGYT
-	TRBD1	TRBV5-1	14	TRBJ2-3	ASSFSGQGYTDTQY
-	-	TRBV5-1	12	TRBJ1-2	ASSFPRREEGYT
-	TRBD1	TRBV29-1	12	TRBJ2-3	SVGVGTGSDTQY
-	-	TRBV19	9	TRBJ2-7	ASSLGYEQY
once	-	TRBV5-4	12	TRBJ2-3	ASSLAPSTDTQY
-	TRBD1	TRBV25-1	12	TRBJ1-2	ASSKEGAIDGYT
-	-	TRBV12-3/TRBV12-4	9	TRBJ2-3	ASSSLDTQY
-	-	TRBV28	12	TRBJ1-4	ASSLSAGFEKLF
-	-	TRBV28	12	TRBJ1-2	ASSPGHVNYGYT
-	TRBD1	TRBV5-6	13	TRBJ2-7	ASSLTGQGGYEQY
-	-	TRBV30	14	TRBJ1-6	AWAPQGRLLGSPLH
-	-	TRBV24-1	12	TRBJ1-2	ATSDLEGNYGYT
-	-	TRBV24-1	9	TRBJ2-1	ATSDFNEQF